These T cell receptor beta chains were read from a single sample in a study of CD8+ T cells in alopecia areata. Only in-frame clones appear in the TCRdb table, and some are missing; sequencing was by immunoSEQ multiplex PCR. Of 150,000 or so clones in the sample, 50% to 75% were seen once. The specimen was CD4+ T cells sorted from blood, collected at approximately week 61, from a patient treated with tofacitinib. All receptors come from a human donor with alopecia areata. Each CDR3 is given with its conserved first and last residue. Each record gives: J gene, V gene, clone size, D gene, CDR3 DNA, CDR3 protein. A D gene is named only where the DNA matches it firmly. Size tells how often a clone was seen (once, few, many) or the class of an expanded clone, and some rows leave it out.

>TRBJ1-5|TRBV15|-|TRBD1
TGTGCCACCCACTCAATATCCGACAGGGACCGTCAGCCCCAGCATTTT
CATHSISDRDRQPQHF
>TRBJ1-3|TRBV9|-|-
TGTGCCAGCAGCGTCGGGGTCTCTGGAAACACCATATATTTT
CASSVGVSGNTIYF
>TRBJ2-7|TRBV30|-|-
TGTGCCTGGAGAGGAGGCTATGTCTCCTACGAGCAGTACTTC
CAWRGGYVSYEQYF
>TRBJ1-2|TRBV7-9|-|-
TGTGCCAGCTCGGAAGGCCCCTATGGCTACACCTTC
CASSEGPYGYTF
>TRBJ1-5|TRBV30|-|TRBD1
TGTGCCTGGAGTGAGGACAGGGGGCTGCAGCCCCAGCATTTT
CAWSEDRGLQPQHF
>TRBJ1-1|TRBV2|-|-
TGTGCCAGCAGTCCCCTGAACACTGAAGCTTTCTTT
CASSPLNTEAFF
>TRBJ2-2|TRBV5-1|-|-
TGCGCCAGCAGCACCGGGCCGAACACCGGGGAGCTGTTTTTT
CASSTGPNTGELFF
>TRBJ2-3|TRBV7-2|-|-
TGTGCCAGCAGCTTTCAGGGCTTCACAGATACGCAGTATTTT
CASSFQGFTDTQYF
>TRBJ2-7|TRBV19|few|-
TGTGCCAGTAGTATTCTTCACGGGGACTACGAGCAGTACTTC
CASSILHGDYEQYF
>TRBJ2-3|TRBV2|-|TRBD1
TGTGCCAGCAGCAGAGACAGGGGAACTAGCACAGATACGCAGTATTTT
CASSRDRGTSTDTQYF
>TRBJ2-3|TRBV20-1|-|TRBD2
TGCAGGGCCTTCGGGGGGGGCAGGTATTTT
CRAFGGGRYF
>TRBJ2-5|TRBV7-9|-|-
TGTGCCAGCAGGGCCATCTGGGTGGGGTCACAAGAGACCCAGTACTTC
CASRAIWVGSQETQYF
>TRBJ1-3|TRBV7-9|-|-
TGTGCCAGCAGCTTAGTCATGGCCTCAGGGAGAAACACCATATATTTT
CASSLVMASGRNTIYF
>TRBJ1-2|TRBV20-1|-|-
TGCAGTGCTAGCAGGGGCGATGGCTACACCTTC
CSASRGDGYTF
>TRBJ1-2|TRBV25-1|-|-
TGTGCCAGCAGTGAATATCGGAGCGGCAGCCGGGAGGGCTACACCTTC
CASSEYRSGSREGYTF
>TRBJ2-7|TRBV30|many|-
TGTGCCTGGAGCCCCGGTTGGGAGCAGTACTTC
CAWSPGWEQYF
>TRBJ1-1|TRBV5-1|-|-
TGCGCCAGCAGCCACCCAGAGCTGAACACTGAAGCTTTCTTT
CASSHPELNTEAFF
>TRBJ2-7|TRBV7-2|-|-
TGTGCCAGCAGCTTCGGCGGGACGACCTACGAGCAGTACTTC
CASSFGGTTYEQYF
>TRBJ1-1|TRBV29-1|-|TRBD1
TGCAGCGTTGGGCCACAGGGGGGTCTGAACACTGAAGCTTTCTTT
CSVGPQGGLNTEAFF
>TRBJ2-1|TRBV2|-|-
TGTGCCAGCATGAGTAACAGGGGGGGTTTGGAGCAGTTCTTC
CASMSNRGGLEQFF
>TRBJ2-5|TRBV29-1|-|-
TGCAGCGTTCAGAGGGAGACCCAGTACTTC
CSVQRETQYF
>TRBJ2-5|TRBV30|-|-
TGTGCCTGGAACAGGGTAGCGACAGCCAGAGGCAGAGAGACCCAGTACTTC
CAWNRVATARGRETQYF
>TRBJ1-2|TRBV5-6|-|-
TGTGCCAGCAGCTTGGACAGCGACTATGGCTACACCTTC
CASSLDSDYGYTF
>TRBJ2-2|TRBV6-5|few|TRBD1
TGTGCCAGCAGCGACCGGGACAGGGGGCCCGGGGAGCTGTTTTTT
CASSDRDRGPGELFF
>TRBJ2-2|TRBV27|-|-
TGTGCCAGCAGTCCATTCACAGGGAGACACACCGGGGAGCTGTTTTTT
CASSPFTGRHTGELFF
>TRBJ2-7|TRBV6-6|-|TRBD1
TGTGCCAGCAGTTCTGGACAGGGGCAGTACTTC
CASSSGQGQYF
>TRBJ1-2|TRBV10-3|-|TRBD1
TGTGCCATCACCGGACAGGGCGAAGGCTACACCTTC
CAITGQGEGYTF
>TRBJ1-1|TRBV10-3|few|-
TGTGCCATCAGTGATCCAACGGGAAGGGATATGAACACTGAAGCTTTCTTT
CAISDPTGRDMNTEAFF
>TRBJ1-1|TRBV29-1|-|-
TGCAGCGTCGCCGGGACATTTGAAGCTTTCTTT
CSVAGTFEAFF
>TRBJ1-6|TRBV14|few|-
TGTGCCAGCAGCCCCAGCGTGACTGGAATTATTCACTTT
CASSPSVTGIIHF
>TRBJ1-2|TRBV9|few|-
TGTGCCAGCAGCCCCGATTCCGGACAGTATGGCTACACCTTC
CASSPDSGQYGYTF
>TRBJ1-1|TRBV29-1|-|-
TGCAGCGTCAGGTTAGGGAACACTGAAGCTTTCTTT
CSVRLGNTEAFF
>TRBJ2-2|TRBV2|-|TRBD1
TGTGCCAGCAGTGAAACAGGGGAGAGGACCGGGGAGCTGTTTTTT
CASSETGERTGELFF
>TRBJ1-2|TRBV6-5|few|-
TGTGCCAGCAGGCACCTGCAGAAGGCTAACTATGGCTACACCTTC
CASRHLQKANYGYTF
>TRBJ2-3|TRBV6-6|-|-
TGTGCCAGCAGTACCGGGCCCAGCTTGGATACGCAGTATTTT
CASSTGPSLDTQYF
>TRBJ2-1|TRBV15|-|-
TGTGCCACCAGCAGAGATCGGGCCGTCCTGGGGAATGAGCAGTTCTTC
CATSRDRAVLGNEQFF
>TRBJ2-2|TRBV4-1|-|TRBD2
TGCGCCAGCAGCCAAGATCAAGCTAGCGGGGCCGGGGAGCTGTTTTTT
CASSQDQASGAGELFF
>TRBJ1-6|TRBV14|-|-
TGTGCCAGCAGCCAAGATCAACAGGGCTCACCCCTCCACTTT
CASSQDQQGSPLHF
>TRBJ2-5|TRBV4-1|-|-
TGCGCCAGCAGCCAAGAGGGGGCAGGGAAGGGGACCCAGTACTTC
CASSQEGAGKGTQYF
>TRBJ1-5|TRBV2|-|-
TGTGCCAGCGAGTTTACAGGGTGGAGCAATCAGCCCCAGCATTTT
CASEFTGWSNQPQHF
>TRBJ1-1|TRBV4-2|-|-
TGTGCCAGCAGCCAAGACCCCTATATTTCTTCAGGAACTGAAGCTTTCTTT
CASSQDPYISSGTEAFF
>TRBJ2-7|TRBV4-2|-|TRBD1
TGTGCCAGCAGCCAAGGGACCGGACAGGCTTTCTCCTACGAGCAGTACTTC
CASSQGTGQAFSYEQYF